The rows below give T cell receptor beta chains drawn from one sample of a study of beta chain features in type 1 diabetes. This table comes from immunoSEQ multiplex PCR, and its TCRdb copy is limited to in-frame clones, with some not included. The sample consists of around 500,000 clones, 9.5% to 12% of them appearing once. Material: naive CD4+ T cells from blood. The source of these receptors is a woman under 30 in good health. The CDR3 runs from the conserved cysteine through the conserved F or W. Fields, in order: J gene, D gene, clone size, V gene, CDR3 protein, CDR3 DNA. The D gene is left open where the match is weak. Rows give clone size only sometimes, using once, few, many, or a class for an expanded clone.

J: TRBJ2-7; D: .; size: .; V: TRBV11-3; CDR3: CASSLPGHLYEQYF; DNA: TGTGCCAGCAGCTTGCCGGGACACCTCTACGAGCAGTACTTC
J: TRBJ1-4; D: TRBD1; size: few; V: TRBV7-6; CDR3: CASSLAQGQEKLFF; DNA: TGTGCCAGCAGCTTAGCACAGGGGCAAGAAAAACTGTTTTTT
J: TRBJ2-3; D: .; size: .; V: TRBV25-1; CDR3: CASSELRTQYF; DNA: TGTGCCAGCAGTGAATTGCGTACGCAGTATTTT
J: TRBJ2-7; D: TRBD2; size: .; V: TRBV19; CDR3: CASSPGTAGGYEQYF; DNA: TGTGCCAGTAGCCCCGGTACGGCGGGAGGCTACGAGCAGTACTTC
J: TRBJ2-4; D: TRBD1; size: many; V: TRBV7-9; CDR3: CASSTGGIQYF; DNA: TGTGCCAGCAGCACAGGGGGCATTCAGTACTTC
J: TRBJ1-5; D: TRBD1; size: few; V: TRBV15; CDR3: CATSRGYRGKNQPQHF; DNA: TGTGCCACCAGCAGAGGCTACAGGGGAAAGAATCAGCCCCAGCATTTT
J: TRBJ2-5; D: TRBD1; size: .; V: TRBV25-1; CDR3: CASSDWDRLQETQYF; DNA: TGTGCCAGCAGTGATTGGGACAGACTCCAAGAGACCCAGTACTTC
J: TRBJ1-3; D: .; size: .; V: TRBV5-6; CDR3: CASSQTAAGNTIYF; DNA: TGTGCCAGCAGCCAAACAGCGGCTGGAAACACCATATATTTT
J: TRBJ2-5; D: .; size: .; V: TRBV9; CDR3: CASSDGTVIQETQYF; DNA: TGTGCCAGCAGCGATGGGACGGTGATACAAGAGACCCAGTACTTC
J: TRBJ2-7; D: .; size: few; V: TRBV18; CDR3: CASSPDLSSSYEQYF; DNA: TGTGCCAGCTCACCGGACCTTTCAAGCTCCTACGAGCAGTACTTC
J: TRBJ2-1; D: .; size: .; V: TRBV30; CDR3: CAWSVLGPYNEQFF; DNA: TGTGCCTGGAGTGTACTAGGACCTTACAATGAGCAGTTCTTC
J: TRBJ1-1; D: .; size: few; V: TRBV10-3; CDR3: CAIAERAENTEAFF; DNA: TGTGCCATCGCTGAAAGGGCAGAGAACACTGAAGCTTTCTTT
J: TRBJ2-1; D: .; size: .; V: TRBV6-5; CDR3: CASSYREGTYNEQFF; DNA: TGTGCCAGCAGTTACAGAGAGGGGACCTACAATGAGCAGTTCTTC
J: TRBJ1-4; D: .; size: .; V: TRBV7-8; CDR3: CASSSSMLKNEKLFF; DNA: TGTGCCAGCAGCTCCTCCATGCTCAAGAATGAAAAACTGTTTTTT
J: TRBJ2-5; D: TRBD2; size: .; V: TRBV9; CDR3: CASSATGLADHRTQYF; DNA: TGTGCCAGCAGCGCTACAGGACTAGCGGACCACAGGACCCAGTACTTC
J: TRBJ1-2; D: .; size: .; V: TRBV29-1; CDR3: CSVEGNLDYGYTF; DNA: TGCAGCGTTGAAGGGAACTTGGACTATGGCTACACCTTC
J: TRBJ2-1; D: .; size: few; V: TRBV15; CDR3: CATSIQFLYNEQFF; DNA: TGTGCCACCAGCATCCAGTTCCTCTACAATGAGCAGTTCTTC
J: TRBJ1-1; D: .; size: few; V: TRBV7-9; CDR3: CASSQGQINTEAFF; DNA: TGTGCCAGCAGCCAAGGACAGATCAACACTGAAGCTTTCTTT
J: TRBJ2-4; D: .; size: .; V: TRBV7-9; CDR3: CASSLEGPNIQYF; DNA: TGTGCCAGCAGCTTAGAAGGTCCAAACATTCAGTACTTC
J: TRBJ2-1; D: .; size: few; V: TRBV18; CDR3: CASSYRESSYNEQFF; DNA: TGTGCCAGCTCATACCGGGAGAGCTCCTACAATGAGCAGTTCTTC
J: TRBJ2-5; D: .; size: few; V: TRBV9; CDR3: CASSVGGQGTQYF; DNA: TGTGCCAGCAGCGTAGGAGGCCAGGGGACCCAGTACTTC
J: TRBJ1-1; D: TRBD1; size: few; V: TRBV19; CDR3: CASSSQGARINTEAFF; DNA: TGTGCCAGTAGTTCACAGGGGGCGAGGATCAACACTGAAGCTTTCTTT
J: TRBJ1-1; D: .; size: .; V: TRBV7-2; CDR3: CASSFTPQPVEAFF; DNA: TGTGCCAGCAGCTTTACACCCCAGCCAGTTGAAGCTTTCTTT
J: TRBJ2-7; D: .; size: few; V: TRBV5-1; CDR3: CASSFQAGGYEQYF; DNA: TGCGCCAGCAGCTTTCAGGCCGGTGGGTACGAGCAGTACTTC
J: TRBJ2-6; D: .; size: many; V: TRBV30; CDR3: CAWSGVSSGANVLTF; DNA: TGTGCCTGGAGTGGAGTATCCTCTGGGGCCAACGTCCTGACTTTC
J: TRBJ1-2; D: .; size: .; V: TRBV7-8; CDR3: CASSLGPRSGDYGYTF; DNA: TGTGCCAGCAGCTTAGGACCCAGGTCTGGAGACTATGGCTACACCTTC
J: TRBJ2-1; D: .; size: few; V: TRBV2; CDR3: CASRGVVLDEQFF; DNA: TGTGCCAGCAGGGGGGTTGTACTAGATGAGCAGTTCTTC
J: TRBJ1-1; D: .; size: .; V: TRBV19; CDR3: CASSIAGTPGAFF; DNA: TGTGCCAGTAGTATAGCCGGGACTCCAGGAGCTTTCTTT
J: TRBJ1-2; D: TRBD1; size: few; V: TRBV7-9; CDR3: CASSLRGQGNGGYTF; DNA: TGTGCCAGCAGCCTGAGAGGACAGGGGAATGGCGGCTACACCTTC